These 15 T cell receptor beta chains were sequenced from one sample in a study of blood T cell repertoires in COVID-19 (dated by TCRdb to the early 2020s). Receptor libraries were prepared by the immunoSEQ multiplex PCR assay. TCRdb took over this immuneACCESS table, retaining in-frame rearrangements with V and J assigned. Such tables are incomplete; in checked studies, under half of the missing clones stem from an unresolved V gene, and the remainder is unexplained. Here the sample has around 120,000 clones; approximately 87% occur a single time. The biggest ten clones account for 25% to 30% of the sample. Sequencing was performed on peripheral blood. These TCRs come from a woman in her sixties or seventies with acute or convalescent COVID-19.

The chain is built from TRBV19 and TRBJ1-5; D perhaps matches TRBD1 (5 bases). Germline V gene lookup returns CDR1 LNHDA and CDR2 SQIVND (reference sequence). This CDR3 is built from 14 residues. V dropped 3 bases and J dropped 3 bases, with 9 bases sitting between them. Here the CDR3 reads CASSMVQDNQPQHF. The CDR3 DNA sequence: TGTGCCAGTAGTATGGTACAGGACAATCAGCCCCAGCATTTT.

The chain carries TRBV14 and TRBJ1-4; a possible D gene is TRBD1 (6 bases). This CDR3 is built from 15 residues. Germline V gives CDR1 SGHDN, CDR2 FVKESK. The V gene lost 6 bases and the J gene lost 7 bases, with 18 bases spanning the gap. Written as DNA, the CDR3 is TGTGCCAGCAGGGGTGGCGGACAGTCGGTTGAAAAACTGTTTTTT. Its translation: CASRGGGQSVEKLFF.

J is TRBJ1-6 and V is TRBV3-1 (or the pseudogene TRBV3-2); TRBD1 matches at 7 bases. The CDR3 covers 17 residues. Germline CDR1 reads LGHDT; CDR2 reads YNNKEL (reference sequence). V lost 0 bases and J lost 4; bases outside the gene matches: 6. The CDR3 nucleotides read TGTGCCAGCAGCCAAGATCGAGGGGGCGGTTATAATTCACCCCTCCACTTT. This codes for CASSQDRGGGYNSPLHF.

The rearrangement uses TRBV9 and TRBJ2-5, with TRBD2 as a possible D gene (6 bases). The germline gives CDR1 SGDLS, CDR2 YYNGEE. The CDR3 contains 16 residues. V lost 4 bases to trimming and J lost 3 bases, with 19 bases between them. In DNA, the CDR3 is TGTGCCAGCAGCCCTTCGTCAGCGGGCTACAAAGAGACCCAGTACTTC. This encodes CASSPSSAGYKETQYF.

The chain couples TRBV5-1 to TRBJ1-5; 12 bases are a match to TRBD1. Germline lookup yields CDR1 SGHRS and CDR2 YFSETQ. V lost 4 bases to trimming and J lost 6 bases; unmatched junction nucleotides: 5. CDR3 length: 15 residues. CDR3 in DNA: TGCGCCAGCAGCAGAGGGACAGGGGGCAGTCAGCCCCAGCATTTT. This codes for CASSRGTGGSQPQHF.

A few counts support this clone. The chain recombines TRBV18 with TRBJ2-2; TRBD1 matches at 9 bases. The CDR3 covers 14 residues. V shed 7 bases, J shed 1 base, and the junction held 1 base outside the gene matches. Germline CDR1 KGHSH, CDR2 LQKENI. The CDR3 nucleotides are TGTGCCAGCTTGGGACAGGGGAACACCGGGGAGCTGTTTTTT. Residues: CASLGQGNTGELFF.

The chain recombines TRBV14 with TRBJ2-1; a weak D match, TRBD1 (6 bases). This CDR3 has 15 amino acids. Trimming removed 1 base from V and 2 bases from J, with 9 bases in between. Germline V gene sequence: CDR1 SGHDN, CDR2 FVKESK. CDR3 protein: CASSQGTATYNEQFF. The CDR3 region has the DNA TGTGCCAGCAGCCAAGGGACAGCCACCTACAATGAGCAGTTCTTC.

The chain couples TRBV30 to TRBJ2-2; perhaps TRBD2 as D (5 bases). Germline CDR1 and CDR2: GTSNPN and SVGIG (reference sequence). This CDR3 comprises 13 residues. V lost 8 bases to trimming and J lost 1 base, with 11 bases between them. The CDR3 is CAKRLWNTGELFF. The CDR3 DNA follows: TGTGCCAAACGACTATGGAACACCGGGGAGCTGTTTTTT. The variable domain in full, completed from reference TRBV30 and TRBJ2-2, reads SQTIHQWPATLVQPVGSPLSLECTVEGTSNPNLYWYRQAAGRGLQLLFYSVGIGQISSEVPQNLSASRPQDRQFILSSKKLLLSDSGFYLCAKRLWNTGELFFGEGSRLTVL.

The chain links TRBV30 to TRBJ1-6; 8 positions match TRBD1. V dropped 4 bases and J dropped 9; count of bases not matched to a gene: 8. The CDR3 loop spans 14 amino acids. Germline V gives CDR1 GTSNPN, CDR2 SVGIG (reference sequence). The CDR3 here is CAWTSDQGASPLHF. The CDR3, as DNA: TGTGCCTGGACCTCCGACCAGGGGGCTTCACCCCTCCACTTT.

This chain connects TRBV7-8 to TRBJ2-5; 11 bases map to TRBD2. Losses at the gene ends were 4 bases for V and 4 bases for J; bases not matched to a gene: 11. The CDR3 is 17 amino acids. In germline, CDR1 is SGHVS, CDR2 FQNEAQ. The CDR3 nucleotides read TGTGCCAGCAGCTACCCTATACTAGCGGGGGATGTAGAGACCCAGTACTTC. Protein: CASSYPILAGDVETQYF.

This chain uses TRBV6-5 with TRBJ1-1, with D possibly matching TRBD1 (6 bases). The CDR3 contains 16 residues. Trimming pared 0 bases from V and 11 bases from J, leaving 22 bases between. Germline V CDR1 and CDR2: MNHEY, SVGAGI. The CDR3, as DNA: TGTGCCAGCAGTTACTCGACCGGAACAGGGAGGGTAAAGGCTTTCTTT. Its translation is CASSYSTGTGRVKAFF.

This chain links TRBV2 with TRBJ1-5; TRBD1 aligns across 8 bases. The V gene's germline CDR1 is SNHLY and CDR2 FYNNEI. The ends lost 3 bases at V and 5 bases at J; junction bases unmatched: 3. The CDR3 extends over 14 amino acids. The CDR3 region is CASSEDRADQPQHF. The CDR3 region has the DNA TGTGCCAGCAGTGAGGACAGGGCGGATCAGCCCCAGCATTTT.

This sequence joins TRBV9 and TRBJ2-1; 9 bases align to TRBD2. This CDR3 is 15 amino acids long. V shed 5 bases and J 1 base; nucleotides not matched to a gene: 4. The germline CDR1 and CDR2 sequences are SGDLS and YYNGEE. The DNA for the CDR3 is TGTGCCAGCAGTCTTCTAGCGGGGTCCTACAATGAGCAGTTCTTC. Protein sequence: CASSLLAGSYNEQFF.

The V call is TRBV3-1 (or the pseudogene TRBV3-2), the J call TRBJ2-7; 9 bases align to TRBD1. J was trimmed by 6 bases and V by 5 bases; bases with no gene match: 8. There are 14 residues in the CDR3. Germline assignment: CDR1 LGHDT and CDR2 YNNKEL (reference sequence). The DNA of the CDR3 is TGTGCCAGCAGCTTCCGGACAGGGGATAGCGAGCAGTACTTC. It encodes CASSFRTGDSEQYF.

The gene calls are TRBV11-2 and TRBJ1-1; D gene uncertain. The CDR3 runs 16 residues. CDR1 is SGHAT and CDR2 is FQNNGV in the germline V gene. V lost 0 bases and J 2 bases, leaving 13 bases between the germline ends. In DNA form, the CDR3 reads TGTGCCAGCAGCTTAGACTCCTTAGCTCTCAACACTGAAGCTTTCTTT. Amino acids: CASSLDSLALNTEAFF.